This TCR beta chain stems from a study of blood T cells in healthy people across ages. Study-level points and caveats: While age rose, TCR beta diversity per million T cells dropped in a roughly linear way.

Per germline, CDR1 SEHNR and CDR2 FQNEAQ (reference sequence). The CDR3 covers 11 residues. Combining a sample-barcoded 5' primer with a J-beta primer mix, a second PCR ran for roughly 6 to 12 cycles. TCRdb ran MiXCR on the 5' RACE reads and lists one entry per CDR3 protein. The sample gives about 1.7 million distinct CDR3 sequences, approximately 30% of which show up once; about 7.7% is in the top ten. Worth noting for this clonotype: The antigen remains unidentified.

The chain joins TRBV7-9 to TRBJ2-4; weak D call: TRBD1 (6 bases). The assigned J gene may be wrong: the sequence end matches TRBJ2-7 better. The receptor's source is a woman aged 25-40 years in good health. The sample was blood. Written as DNA, the CDR3 is TGTGCCAGCAGCGGACAGCCCGAGCAGTACTTC. Its translation: CASSGQPEQYF.